The rows below give T cell receptor beta chains drawn from one sample of a study of OX40 agonist ivuxolimab in advanced cancers. The table came from immunoSEQ multiplex PCR; TCRdb's copy has only in-frame clones and leaves some out. The sample lists more than 20,000 clones, more than 75% seen once, with 37% in the top ten. The specimen was CD4+ or CD8+ T cells sorted from blood, collected in a trial of the OX40 agonist ivuxolimab. Receptors were obtained from an adult with an advanced solid tumor such as melanoma, head and neck, liver or kidney cancer. Each CDR3 is given with its conserved first and last residue. D genes are given only for firm matches. Clone size is not always given. Where it is, it says once, few, many or a class for expanded clones.

j_call cdr3_length d_call clone_size v_call cdr3_aa cdr3_nt
TRBJ2-1 17 TRBD2 . TRBV5-6 CASSVPGGAVSYNEQFF TGTGCCAGCAGCGTCCCCGGGGGGGCCGTTTCCTACAATGAGCAGTTCTTC
TRBJ1-1 13 . . TRBV6-6 CASTQARNTEAFF TGTGCCAGCACACAGGCGAGGAACACTGAAGCTTTCTTT
TRBJ1-6 16 . once TRBV5-6 CASSYKDVSYNSPLHF TGTGCCAGCAGCTATAAGGACGTATCCTATAATTCACCCCTCCACTTT
TRBJ2-7 13 . many TRBV11-2 CASSPRRGYEQYF TGTGCCAGCAGCCCTCGACGGGGCTACGAGCAGTACTTC
TRBJ1-2 15 . . TRBV27 CASSPPGGGNYGYTF TGTGCCAGCAGCCCCCCCGGGGGAGGTAACTATGGCTACACCTTC
TRBJ2-2 16 . . TRBV11-2 CASSLGTGFNTGELFF TGTGCCAGCAGCTTAGGAACAGGGTTTAACACCGGGGAGCTGTTTTTT
TRBJ2-2 16 TRBD1 . TRBV10-1 CASSEHDRGYTGELFF TGCGCCAGCAGTGAGCACGACAGGGGTTATACCGGGGAGCTGTTTTTT
TRBJ2-4 11 TRBD2 once TRBV5-5 CASSPGTREYF TGTGCCAGCAGCCCCGGGACTAGGGAGTACTTC
TRBJ2-7 14 TRBD1 . TRBV10-3 CAISEQGNAYEQYF TGTGCCATCAGTGAACAGGGGAATGCCTACGAGCAGTACTTC
TRBJ2-7 13 . . TRBV7-2 CASSLPASYEQYF TGTGCCAGCAGCTTACCGGCGTCCTACGAGCAGTACTTC
TRBJ1-2 13 TRBD1 . TRBV5-6 CASSSGQVYGYTF TGTGCCAGCAGCTCGGGACAGGTCTATGGCTACACCTTC
TRBJ2-7 15 TRBD1 . TRBV7-1 CASSGPGQSSYEQYF TGTGCCAGCAGCGGACCGGGACAGAGCTCCTACGAGCAGTACTTC
TRBJ1-2 13 . . TRBV19 CASTGRGVENYTF TGTGCCAGTACCGGGCGGGGTGTGGAGAACTACACCTTC
TRBJ1-1 16 . . TRBV19 CASSIDGTLYGTEAFF TGTGCCAGTAGTATAGATGGGACCTTATATGGCACTGAAGCTTTCTTT
TRBJ2-5 14 TRBD1 . TRBV19 CASGQGAPQETQYF TGTGCCAGCGGACAGGGGGCTCCTCAAGAGACCCAGTACTTC
TRBJ2-5 13 . . TRBV5-5 CASSLDIRETQYF TGTGCCAGCAGCTTGGATATCAGGGAGACCCAGTACTTC
TRBJ2-7 13 . . TRBV19 CASSILEDNEQYF TGTGCCAGTAGTATTTTAGAAGACAACGAGCAGTACTTC
TRBJ1-2 12 . . TRBV28 CASSWENYGYTF TGTGCCAGCAGTTGGGAAAACTATGGCTACACCTTC
TRBJ1-1 15 TRBD1 many TRBV19 CASSIEGAWGQEAFF TGTGCCAGTAGTATTGAGGGGGCCTGGGGACAGGAAGCTTTCTTT
TRBJ2-7 16 . . TRBV25-1 CASSDLLLGISGEQYF TGTGCCAGCAGTGATCTTCTGTTGGGGATTAGCGGCGAGCAGTACTTC
TRBJ1-2 11 . . TRBV30 CALQGNYGYTF TGTGCACTTCAGGGGAACTATGGCTACACCTTC
TRBJ1-4 16 . . TRBV14 CASSQDRAQTNEKLFF TGTGCCAGCAGCCAAGACAGGGCCCAAACTAATGAAAAACTGTTTTTT
TRBJ2-4 14 TRBD2 . TRBV4-1 CASSQEGGGDIQYF TGCGCCAGCAGCCAAGAAGGCGGGGGAGACATTCAGTACTTC
TRBJ2-7 14 . . TRBV4-1 CASSQDQGWDEQYF TGCGCCAGCAGCCAAGACCAGGGATGGGACGAGCAGTACTTC
TRBJ2-2 15 TRBD1 . TRBV28 CASSTGTGATGELFF TGTGCCAGCAGCACCGGGACAGGGGCCACCGGGGAGCTGTTTTTT
TRBJ1-4 15 . . TRBV6-1 CASSGRRGTNEKLFF TGTGCCAGCAGTGGACGGAGGGGCACTAATGAAAAACTGTTTTTT
TRBJ2-1 10 . once TRBV10-3 CAFAYNEQFF TGTGCTTTCGCCTACAATGAGCAGTTCTTC